The 24 T cell receptor beta chains below were found in one sample sequenced in a study of beta chain features in type 1 diabetes. All of the isolated RNA was reverse transcribed, so expressed TCRB transcripts were sequenced. The table came from immunoSEQ multiplex PCR; TCRdb's copy has only in-frame clones and leaves some out. Of fewer than 550,000 clones listed, 11% are singletons. The specimen sequenced was naive CD4+ T cells from blood. These receptors originate from a woman in her late teens or twenties in good health.

A few counts support this clone. This chain links TRBV11-2 with TRBJ1-6; TRBD1 matches at 7 bases. This CDR3 has 14 residues. Germline CDR1 and CDR2: SGHAT and FQNNGV. The ends lost 0 bases at V and 8 bases at J; junction bases unmatched: 1. For the CDR3, the DNA is TGTGCCAGCAGCTTAGAGGGACAGTATTCACCCCTCCACTTT. Protein: CASSLEGQYSPLHF.

Only a few counts were recorded for this clone. The chain is built from TRBV5-1 and TRBJ2-1, with 7 bases aligning to TRBD1. The length of the CDR3 is 15 residues. CDR1 is SGHRS and CDR2 is YFSETQ in the germline V gene. The trim removed 4 bases at V and 4 bases at J, leaving 8 bases unmatched. In DNA form, the CDR3 reads TGCGCCAGCAGCGCCGGGACAGACTTTTACAATGAGCAGTTCTTC. Translating it yields CASSAGTDFYNEQFF.

This clone was seen only a few times. The chain links TRBV15 to TRBJ2-1, with D hard to call. The CDR3 length is 13 residues. The germline V gene encodes CDR1 LNHNV and CDR2 YYDKDF (reference sequence). Trimming stripped 5 bases from V and 4 bases from J, with 9 bases between. The CDR3 coding sequence is TGTGCCACCAGCCAAGAGGAATACAATGAGCAGTTCTTC. Its protein is CATSQEEYNEQFF.

J is TRBJ2-1 and V is TRBV18, with D possibly being TRBD1 (5 bases). The CDR3 runs 16 residues. Germline CDR1 KGHSH, CDR2 LQKENI. V shed 4 bases and J shed 3 bases, with 16 bases lying between them. Here the CDR3 DNA reads TGTGCCAGCTCACGTGGAGAGACAGTTCACTACAATGAGCAGTTCTTC. Protein: CASSRGETVHYNEQFF.

This clone was found a few times. The J gene is TRBJ1-2, the V gene TRBV9; maybe TRBD1 (6 bases). Trimming removed 3 bases from V and 4 bases from J, with 10 bases in between. Germline CDR1 SGDLS, CDR2 YYNGEE. This CDR3 has 13 amino acids. CDR3 sequence: CASSGYRAYGYTF. CDR3 bases: TGTGCCAGCAGCGGGTACAGGGCCTATGGCTACACCTTC.

This chain links TRBV29-1 with TRBJ2-5; 9 nucleotides line up with TRBD2. Germline-derived CDR1 and CDR2 are SQVTM and ANQGSEA. This CDR3 is built from 15 residues. V lost 4 bases to trimming and J lost 3 bases; unmatched junction nucleotides: 9. As DNA, the CDR3 is TGCAGCGTTGCCGGCGGCGGGGGGGCCGAAGAGACCCAGTACTTC. Amino acid sequence: CSVAGGGGAEETQYF.

The chain couples TRBV29-1 to TRBJ1-1; a possible D gene is TRBD1 (6 bases). This CDR3 has 17 residues. Trimming left V 5 bases short and J 0 bases short, with 22 bases between. Germline values: CDR1 SQVTM, CDR2 ANQGSEA. CDR3 region: CSVLSHLFTGMNTEAFF. CDR3 in DNA: TGCAGCGTTCTAAGCCACCTCTTTACAGGGATGAACACTGAAGCTTTCTTT.

This clone was counted only a few times. This chain connects TRBV5-1 to TRBJ2-6; no reliable D call. Trimming pared 0 bases from V and 2 bases from J, leaving 6 bases between. Germline V gives CDR1 SGHRS, CDR2 YFSETQ. CDR3 size: 15 residues. The chain's CDR3 is CASSLAGAGANVLTF. The DNA for the CDR3 is TGCGCCAGCAGCTTGGCGGGCGCTGGGGCCAACGTCCTGACTTTC.

The genes are TRBV28 and TRBJ2-7, with D maybe TRBD1 (6 bases). Per the germline V gene, CDR1 is MDHEN and CDR2 is SYDVKM. This CDR3 has 13 residues. Trimming cost V 8 bases and J 2 bases, with 13 bases left between them. The CDR3 loop reads CASGFQGTYEQYV. Here the CDR3 DNA reads TGTGCCAGCGGCTTCCAGGGGACCTACGAGCAGTACGTC.

This clone has only a few counts. V is TRBV30 and J is TRBJ1-5, with a weak D call TRBD1 (5 bases). V lost 0 bases and J lost 7, with 10 bases in between. Germline CDR1 is GTSNPN and CDR2 is SVGIG (reference sequence). CDR3 length: 13 residues. The chain's CDR3 is CAWSVRGTQPQHF. CDR3 bases: TGTGCCTGGAGTGTACGGGGGACCCAGCCCCAGCATTTT.

CDR3 nucleotide sequence: TGTGCCAGCAGCTTCGGGGGATTAGCCAAAAACATTCAGTACTTC. Translation: CASSFGGLAKNIQYF. The V and J genes are TRBV5-4 and TRBJ2-4; D perhaps matches TRBD2 (6 bases). The germline gives CDR1 SGHNT, CDR2 YYREEE (reference sequence). The CDR3 is made up of 15 amino acids. V lost 2 bases and J 0 bases, leaving 9 bases between the germline ends.

This rearrangement joins TRBV28 to TRBJ1-5; no clear D gene. The CDR3 is 14 residues long. Trimming left V 2 bases short and J 8 bases short, with 13 bases between. The germline V gene has CDR1 MDHEN and CDR2 SYDVKM. In DNA form, the CDR3 reads TGTGCCAGCAGTTTAATCGGCACCACAGAGCCCCAGCATTTT. It codes for CASSLIGTTEPQHF.

This clone was seen more than once but under ten times. This sequence joins TRBV4-3 and TRBJ2-3; a possible D gene is TRBD1 (5 bases). This CDR3 spans 13 amino acids. Deletions cut 2 bases from V and 4 bases from J, with 7 bases between. Germline loops: CDR1 LGHNA, CDR2 YSLEER. In DNA form, the CDR3 reads TGCGCCAGCAGCCAAAGGGGTCCAGATACGCAGTATTTT. It translates to CASSQRGPDTQYF.

The rearrangement joins TRBV30 to TRBJ2-3; 7 bases fit TRBD2. The CDR3 runs to 15 residues. The junction had 11 bases not matched to a gene; V was cut back by 4 bases and J by 4 bases. Germline CDR1 reads GTSNPN; CDR2 reads SVGIG (reference sequence). This CDR3 is CAWNVWGGSADTQYF. CDR3 bases: TGTGCCTGGAATGTCTGGGGGGGTTCGGCAGATACGCAGTATTTT. Filled out from reference TRBV30 and TRBJ2-3, the complete variable domain reads SQTIHQWPATLVQPVGSPLSLECTVEGTSNPNLYWYRQAAGRGLQLLFYSVGIGQISSEVPQNLSASRPQDRQFILSSKKLLLSDSGFYLCAWNVWGGSADTQYFGPGTRLTVL.

The CDR3 spells CASSFSSLRGPQETQYF. In DNA, the CDR3 is TGTGCCAGCAGCTTCTCATCCCTGAGGGGGCCCCAAGAGACCCAGTACTTC. V gene TRBV7-9 combines with J gene TRBJ2-5; 7 bases map to TRBD1. This CDR3 has 17 amino acids. Germline values: CDR1 SEHNR, CDR2 FQNEAQ (reference sequence). V gave up 3 bases and J gave up 1 base; unmatched junction bases: 11.

This clone has more than one count but fewer than ten. V is TRBV27 and J is TRBJ2-6; no reliable D call. Germline CDR1 is MNHEY and CDR2 is SMNVEV (reference sequence). V was shortened by 7 bases and J by 4 bases, with 11 bases between the two germline ends. CDR3 length: 14 residues. The CDR3 loop reads CASKGLRGANVLTF. The CDR3 region has the DNA TGTGCCAGCAAGGGTTTGCGAGGGGCCAACGTCCTGACTTTC.

This clone was picked up a small number of times. The V and J genes are TRBV4-3 and TRBJ1-2, with 10 nucleotides matching TRBD1. This CDR3 spans 16 amino acids. Germline CDR1 LGHNA, CDR2 YSLEER. Trimming took 2 bases from V and 7 from J; bases not matched to a gene: 10. CDR3 amino acids: CASSQTGGTGVGGYTF. CDR3 nucleotide sequence: TGCGCCAGCAGCCAAACCGGTGGGACAGGGGTTGGTGGCTACACCTTC.

The rearrangement links TRBV6-5 to TRBJ1-1; D is ambiguous. This CDR3 region has 14 residues. Trimming cost V 2 bases and J 1 base, with 8 bases left between them. The V gene's germline CDR1 is MNHEY and CDR2 SVGAGI. Written as DNA, the CDR3 is TGTGCCAGCAGTTACGGGCCATGGAACACTGAAGCTTTCTTT. It yields the protein CASSYGPWNTEAFF.

This clone has just a few counts. CDR3 coding DNA: TGTGCCAGCAGCCAAGCCGAGGGCTGGACTGAAGCTTTCTTT. Residues: CASSQAEGWTEAFF. This chain joins TRBV14 and TRBJ1-1; D not certain. The germline V and J ends were trimmed by 1 base and 5 bases, with 11 bases remaining between them. This CDR3 comprises 14 residues. The germline V gene has CDR1 SGHDN and CDR2 FVKESK.

The chain recombines TRBV9 with TRBJ2-1; 8 nucleotides agree with TRBD2. This CDR3 is 16 amino acids long. V dropped 0 bases and J dropped 3; count of bases not matched to a gene: 5. From germline, CDR1 is SGDLS and CDR2 YYNGEE. CDR3 bases: TGTGCCAGCAGCGTAGGCGGGGGGACCCACTACAATGAGCAGTTCTTC. This translates into CASSVGGGTHYNEQFF.

This clone was found a few times. The same CDR3 can be traced to other DNA sequences in this sample. This chain uses TRBV18 with TRBJ1-5; D perhaps matches TRBD1 (5 bases). Germline CDR1 reads KGHSH; CDR2 reads LQKENI. The CDR3 extends over 13 amino acids. Trimming shortened V by 1 base and J by 5 bases, and 6 bases separated the two germline ends. This chain's CDR3 is CASSPRGDQPQHF. Here the CDR3 DNA reads TGTGCCAGCTCACCACGAGGGGATCAGCCCCAGCATTTT.

This sequence joins TRBV28 and TRBJ2-7; possible D gene TRBD1, 5 bases. The length of the CDR3 is 12 residues. Looked up from germline, CDR1 is MDHEN and CDR2 is SYDVKM. Trimming stripped 5 bases from V and 4 bases from J, with 9 bases between. The CDR3 here is CASSRGLYEQYV. The CDR3 DNA reads as TGTGCCAGCAGTAGGGGTCTATACGAGCAGTACGTC.

This clone was observed a handful of times. The genes are TRBV7-2 and TRBJ2-5; weak D call: TRBD2 (6 bases). Germline-derived CDR1 and CDR2 are SGHTA and FQGNSA. Trimming removed 2 bases at V and 5 bases at J, with 18 bases between. The CDR3 runs 16 residues. CDR3 in DNA: TGTGCCAGCAGCTTATGGGCCCTTGGCGGGGCGGAGACCCAGTACTTC. This gives the protein CASSLWALGGAETQYF.

The chain joins TRBV2 to TRBJ2-7; D unresolved. The CDR3 covers 14 residues. The germline V gene has CDR1 SNHLY and CDR2 FYNNEI. V lost 4 bases, J lost 0 bases, and 10 bases lay in between. CDR3 loop: CASSVPGYSYEQYV. CDR3 DNA sequence: TGTGCCAGCAGTGTGCCGGGTTACTCCTACGAGCAGTACGTC.